These 10 T cell receptor beta chains share one sample of origin, sequenced in a study of esophageal squamous cell carcinoma under preoperative chemotherapy. TCRdb re-analysed the PCR reads in MiXCR, keeping a single row per CDR3 protein. The sample lists about 12,000 distinct CDR3 sequences; approximately 54% were seen once. The time point was: before preoperative PTX-NDP chemotherapy. Sampling was conducted from a patient given preoperative chemotherapy. These receptors came from a human donor with esophageal squamous cell carcinoma. The donor label of this sample is uncertain.

This clonotype was seen only a few times. Mismatch with germline at one junction end may stem from a read error. The chain uses TRBV12-3 or TRBV12-4 and TRBJ2-3, with 13 nucleotides matching TRBD2. This CDR3 has 16 residues. The CDR3, as DNA: TGTGCCAGCAGTCCCACGACTAGCGGGAGGTTATACGAGCAGTACTTT. Translation: CASSPTTSGRLYEQYF.

CDR3 DNA: TGTGCCAGCAGCCTGAACTGGGCTATGGGGACCCATGAGCAGTATTTT. It is translated as CASSLNWAMGTHEQYF. The V call is TRBV6-1, the J call TRBJ2-1, with D perhaps given as TRBD1 or TRBD2 (5 bases each). Gene TRBJ2-3 matches the end of the DNA better, so the J call may be wrong. This CDR3 contains 16 residues. Germline assignment: CDR1 MNHNS and CDR2 SASEGT.

With regard to this clonotype: One end of the junction is discordant with germline, which a read error may explain. The chain couples TRBV7-2 to TRBJ2-4, with 9 nucleotides matching TRBD2. In germline, CDR1 is SGHTA, CDR2 FQGNSA. CDR3 size: 16 residues. The CDR3 spells CASGRRGGLDQDIQYF. DNA of the CDR3: TGTGCCAGCGGGCGGCGGGGGGGGCTAGACCAAGACATCCAGTACTTC.

This chain joins TRBV11-2 and TRBJ2-1; the D gene is possibly TRBD2 (5 bases). Deletions cut 5 bases from V and 8 bases from J, with 28 bases between. Germline loops: CDR1 SGHAT, CDR2 FQNNGV. The CDR3 runs 18 residues. The CDR3 DNA is TGTGCCAGCAGCCCCGAAGCCCCGGGATGGCTCCCCTCGGATGAGCAGTTCTTC. Translated, it gives CASSPEAPGWLPSDEQFF.

There are many counts of this clonotype. This rearrangement joins TRBV27 to TRBJ2-1, with D perhaps TRBD2 (5 bases). The V end lost 2 bases, the J end lost 2 bases, and 13 bases lay between the germline ends. Germline CDR1 reads MNHEY; CDR2 reads SMNVEV (reference sequence). The CDR3 extends over 16 amino acids. CDR3 residues: CASSLIPSSTYNEQFF. The CDR3 bases are TGTGCCAGCAGTTTAATTCCTAGCAGCACCTACAATGAGCAGTTCTTC.

This sequence joins TRBV6-1 and TRBJ2-3; TRBD1 might be the D (5 bases). The J call is uncertain, as TRBJ2-7 better fits the DNA end. This CDR3 comprises 15 residues. Germline-derived CDR1 and CDR2 are MNHNS and SASEGT. The CDR3 coding sequence is TGTGCCAGCAGTGAACAACAGGAAGGCACAGATACGCAGTACTTC. Translated, it gives CASSEQQEGTDTQYF.

This clonotype appeared many times. Being one base from a much bigger clone, this may be a read error. The chain links TRBV6-1 to TRBJ2-1; 7 nucleotides line up with TRBD2. The J call may not be correct, given that the DNA end is closer to TRBJ2-7. Germline CDR1 is MNHNS and CDR2 is SASEGT. The CDR3 spans 13 residues. The CDR3, as DNA: TGTGCCAGCAGCACCCTAGCGGCCAATGAGCAGTACTTC. Residues: CASSTLAANEQYF.

A note on this clonotype: A read error may account for a junction end that differs from germline. The chain employs TRBV10-2 and TRBJ2-3, with D possibly matching TRBD1 (5 bases). Germline values: CDR1 WSHSY, CDR2 SAAADI. CDR3 length: 14 amino acids. The CDR3 nucleotides read TGCGCGGGCAGTGGGGCTGGTGAGGCGGAGACGCAGTATTTC. It encodes CAGSGAGEAETQYF.

This clonotype occurred many times. J is TRBJ2-1 and V is TRBV7-8, with no clear D. The V gene lost 3 bases and the J gene lost 5 bases, with 11 bases spanning the gap. CDR1 is SGHVS and CDR2 is FQNEAQ in the germline V gene. This CDR3 has 14 amino acids. The DNA for the CDR3 is TGTGCCAGCAGCTTCAGACGGGTAGACAATGAGCAGTTCTTC. Its translation: CASSFRRVDNEQFF.

This clonotype is a singleton in its sample. The V gene is TRBV6-5, the J gene TRBJ1-6, with TRBD1 matching over 8 bases. The J call may be faulty, since TRBJ2-7 better matches the DNA end. CDR1 and CDR2 (germline): MNHEY, SVGAGI. This CDR3 has 14 residues. The CDR3 loop is CASSYRQGAYEQYF. The CDR3 coding sequence is TGTGCCAGCAGTTACCGCCAGGGGGCTTACGAGCAGTACTTC.